The 9 T cell receptor beta chains below were found in one sample sequenced in a study of blood T cell repertoires in COVID-19. TCRdb's table, derived via immunoSEQ multiplex PCR, lists solely in-frame clones and lacks some. Of approximately 250,000 clones listed, 75% to 90% are singletons. Sequenced: peripheral blood. The receptors stem from a man aged 25 to 40 who had recovered from COVID-19.

The rearrangement uses TRBV10-2 and TRBJ1-2; 11 positions match TRBD1. Germline values: CDR1 WSHSY, CDR2 SAAADI. The CDR3 sequence is 14 residues long. V lost 6 bases to trimming and J lost 7 bases; unmatched junction nucleotides: 7. CDR3 amino acids: CASSPGQGAGGYTF. The CDR3 DNA reads TGCGCCAGCAGCCCCGGACAGGGGGCGGGTGGCTACACCTTC.

This chain uses TRBV4-2 with TRBJ2-7, with 12 bases identical to TRBD2. Trimming took 0 bases from V and 3 from J; bases not matched to a gene: 9. The CDR3 sequence is 18 residues long. Germline CDR1 is LGHNA and CDR2 is YNFKEQ. Written as DNA, the CDR3 is TGTGCCAGCAGCCAAGAAAGGCTAGCGGGGGGGATAAACTACGAGCAGTACTTC. It translates to CASSQERLAGGINYEQYF.

The gene calls are TRBV19 and TRBJ1-3, with a tentative D call TRBD1 (5 bases). V was cut by 5 bases and J by 1 base, with 12 bases left in between. CDR1 LNHDA and CDR2 SQIVND come from the germline V gene (reference sequence). There are 15 residues in the CDR3. The CDR3 reads CASSWRGLSGNTIYF. Written as DNA, the CDR3 is TGTGCCAGTAGTTGGAGGGGCTTATCTGGAAACACCATATATTTT.

The chain joins TRBV19 to TRBJ1-1, with 7 bases aligning to TRBD1. With V trimmed by 1 base and J by 11 bases, 13 bases remained unmatched. This CDR3 has 15 amino acids. CDR1 and CDR2 (germline): LNHDA, SQIVND (reference sequence). The CDR3 DNA reads as TGTGCCAGTAGTATAGCGGGAGGGGGCGCCTTCGTGGCTTTCTTT. It codes for CASSIAGGGAFVAFF. Using reference TRBV19 and TRBJ1-1 for the parts outside the CDR3, the full variable domain is DGGITQSPKYLFRKEGQNVTLSCEQNLNHDAMYWYRQDPGQGLRLIYYSQIVNDFQKGDIAEGYSVSREKKESFPLTVTSAQKNPTAFYLCASSIAGGGAFVAFFGQGTRLTVV.

The V gene is TRBV6-5, the J gene TRBJ1-2; D might be TRBD1 (6 bases). Looked up from germline, CDR1 is MNHEY and CDR2 is SVGAGI. V lost 5 bases and J lost 7, with 14 bases in between. The CDR3 has 13 residues. The CDR3 DNA is TGTGCCAGCAGTCCCGCAGGGGTGACTGGCTACACCTTC. Its protein is CASSPAGVTGYTF.

The chain couples TRBV5-4 to TRBJ1-4, with D unclear. V was clipped by 0 bases and J by 5 bases, with 8 bases between them. The length of the CDR3 is 14 residues. In germline, CDR1 is SGHNT, CDR2 YYREEE (reference sequence). The CDR3 here is CASSLDSHNEKLFF. CDR3 nucleotides: TGTGCCAGCAGCTTGGACAGCCACAATGAAAAACTGTTTTTT.

The chain joins TRBV10-3 to TRBJ1-5; 7 nucleotides match TRBD1. The germline gives CDR1 ENHRY, CDR2 SYGVKD. The CDR3 has 14 residues. Unmatched junction bases numbered 2, after V lost 2 bases and J lost 4 bases. CDR3 protein: CAISEGQANQPQHF. Written as DNA, the CDR3 is TGTGCCATCAGTGAGGGACAGGCGAATCAGCCCCAGCATTTT.

This chain connects TRBV4-1 to TRBJ2-5; possibly TRBD2 for D (6 bases). Between the trimmed V and J ends, which lost 0 bases and 0 bases, there was a span of 14 bases. Germline loops: CDR1 MGHRA, CDR2 YSYEKL. The CDR3 runs 17 residues. The CDR3 DNA is TGCGCCAGCAGCCAAGATGAAGCGGGTTGGGACCAAGAGACCCAGTACTTC. This sequence encodes CASSQDEAGWDQETQYF.

The chain joins TRBV6-2 or TRBV6-3 to TRBJ2-2; 12 bases are shared with TRBD1. The V and J ends lost 4 bases and 2 bases, in that order; junction bases with no gene match: 8. In germline, CDR1 is MNHEY, CDR2 SVGEGT. The CDR3 has 18 amino acids. This chain's CDR3 is CASSWDRGRPINTGELFF. The DNA of the CDR3 is TGTGCCAGCAGTTGGGACAGGGGGCGGCCAATTAACACCGGGGAGCTGTTTTTT.